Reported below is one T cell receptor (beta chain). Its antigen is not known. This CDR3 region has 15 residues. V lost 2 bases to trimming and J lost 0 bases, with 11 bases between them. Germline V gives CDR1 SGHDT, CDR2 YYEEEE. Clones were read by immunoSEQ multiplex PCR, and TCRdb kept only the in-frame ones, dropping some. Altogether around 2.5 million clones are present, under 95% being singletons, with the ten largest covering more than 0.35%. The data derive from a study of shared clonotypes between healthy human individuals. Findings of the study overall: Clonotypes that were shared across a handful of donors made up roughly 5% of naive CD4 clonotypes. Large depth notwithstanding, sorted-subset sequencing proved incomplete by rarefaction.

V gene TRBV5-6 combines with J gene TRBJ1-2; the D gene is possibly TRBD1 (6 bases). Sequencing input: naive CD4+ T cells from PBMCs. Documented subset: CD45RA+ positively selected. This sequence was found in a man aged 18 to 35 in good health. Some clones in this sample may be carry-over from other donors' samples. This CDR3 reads CASSFDTGSNYGYTF. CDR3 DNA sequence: TGTGCCAGCAGCTTCGATACAGGGTCTAACTATGGCTACACCTTC.